This T cell receptor beta chain comes out of a study of regulatory T cells in long-lasting Graves disease. Study-wide context: Antithyroid drugs had been taken under 3 months by newly diagnosed Graves' patients.

Described time point: newly diagnosed GD, antithyroid drugs for less than 3 months. From RNA extracted from PBMCs, the TCR library was made. The authors built TCR beta libraries using iRepertoire HTBI primers and Arm-PCR of CDR3 regions. Authors' data handling: Identification of gene segments yielded around 64 TRBV and 14 TRBJ across samples. In TCRdb, the multiplex PCR reads were re-called with MiXCR into one record per CDR3 protein. It is TCRdb's table, rather than the study itself, that gives the V and J calls and clone size. The sample includes 350,000 to 550,000 distinct CDR3 sequences, 11% to 15% of them seen just once. The CDR3 is 16 amino acids. Germline V CDR1 and CDR2: MNHEY, SVGAGI. Note on this clonotype: With a much larger clone just one base away, this may be a read error.

This same sample was also part of a study on T cells in Graves' hyperthyroidism and ophthalmopathy. In that study: Expanded thyroid clonotypes (above 0.001) were mostly also found in blood.

This sequence joins TRBV6-5 and TRBJ1-5; D gene uncertain. Sequenced here: peripheral blood mononuclear cells (PBMCs), sampled at new diagnosis, from a patient treated with antithyroid drugs. The TCR was taken from a woman in her forties or fifties with Graves disease. The CDR3 sequence: CTSKLRGGLGNQPQHF. The CDR3 DNA is TGTACCAGCAAGTTACGTGGAGGGTTGGGCAATCAGCCCCAGCATTTT.